A selection of T cell receptor beta chains follows, all from one sample in a study of cytomegalovirus exposure and HLA in healthy donors. Clones were read by immunoSEQ multiplex PCR, and TCRdb kept only the in-frame ones, dropping some. The table has roughly 70,000 clones, roughly 79% seen once. Sequenced input: PBMCs. The receptor source for this set is a man aged 50 or older in good health and CMV-seronegative. CDR3s include the opening cysteine and the closing phenylalanine or tryptophan. D genes are given only for firm matches. A clone size is listed for some rows: how often the clone was seen (once, few, many), or a class if it is expanded.

J gene,clone size,V gene,D gene,CDR3 DNA,CDR3 protein
TRBJ1-2,NA,TRBV7-9,NA,TGTGCCAGCAGCTTTAGGGGGTTCGACTATGGCTACACCTTC,CASSFRGFDYGYTF
TRBJ1-1,NA,TRBV5-4,NA,TGTGCCAGCAGCTTGGGGGTTCAGTCATCGGGTAAAGCTTTCTTT,CASSLGVQSSGKAFF
TRBJ2-1,once,TRBV7-3,NA,TGTGCCAGCAGCTTAGGTGGGCCTAAGAACAATGAGCAGTTCTTC,CASSLGGPKNNEQFF
TRBJ1-2,NA,TRBV9,NA,TGTGCCAGCAGCGTAGGGTCGGGGGATCTGCTATCTAACTATGGCTACACCTTC,CASSVGSGDLLSNYGYTF
TRBJ1-4,NA,TRBV30,NA,TGTGCCTGGAGTGTCCGACAGATCCTCGTTGCCAATCAAAAACTGTTTTTT,CAWSVRQILVANQKLFF
TRBJ1-1,NA,TRBV29-1,NA,TGCAGCGTTGTAATGCGACAAGCGAACACTGAAGCTTTCTTT,CSVVMRQANTEAFF
TRBJ1-1,NA,TRBV29-1,TRBD1,TGCAGCGTTGGTGACAGGGGGCGGAGTACTGAAGCTTTCTTT,CSVGDRGRSTEAFF
TRBJ1-5,NA,TRBV18,TRBD1,TGTGCCAGCTCACCATTTCCAGGGGGGAACAATCAGCCCCAGCATTTT,CASSPFPGGNNQPQHF
TRBJ1-5,NA,TRBV19,NA,TGTGCCAGTACGAGAACGGGGGATAGCAATCAGCCCCAGCATTTT,CASTRTGDSNQPQHF
TRBJ2-1,NA,TRBV4-2,TRBD1,TGTGCCAGCAGCCAAGTCACAGGGGCGAGTGAGCAGTTCTTC,CASSQVTGASEQFF
TRBJ1-1,NA,TRBV28,NA,TGTGCCAGCAGTCTAAAGGGAGGGCTATATACTGAAGCTTTCTTT,CASSLKGGLYTEAFF
TRBJ1-2,NA,TRBV7-6,NA,TGTGCCAGCAGCTCGTGGACACTCGAGGGACTTAACTATGGCTACACCTTC,CASSSWTLEGLNYGYTF
TRBJ1-4,NA,TRBV4-1,TRBD1,TGCGCCAGCAGCCAAGATAGAGGACAGGGGCGAGGAAAACTGTTTTTT,CASSQDRGQGRGKLFF
TRBJ1-3,NA,TRBV6-5,NA,TGTGCCAGCAGTCGTACAGGTTCCTCTGGAAACACCATATATTTT,CASSRTGSSGNTIYF
TRBJ2-7,NA,TRBV2,TRBD1,TGTGCCAGCAGTACCCAAAGGGGGCGGTACGAGCAGTACTTC,CASSTQRGRYEQYF
TRBJ1-2,NA,TRBV27,TRBD1,TGTGCCAGCAGTTCCCCGGGACAGGGGGACTATGGCTACACCTTC,CASSSPGQGDYGYTF
TRBJ2-1,NA,TRBV9,TRBD2,TGTGCCAGCAGCACCGGACTAGCGGGGGGAGCTTTTTACAATGAGCAGTTCTTC,CASSTGLAGGAFYNEQFF
TRBJ1-1,NA,TRBV9,NA,TGTGCCAGCAGCCTACGACAGAACACTGAAGCTTTCTTT,CASSLRQNTEAFF
TRBJ1-2,NA,TRBV5-4,TRBD1,TGTGCCAGCAGCTTGGCAGGGGGCGGTGGCTACACCTTC,CASSLAGGGGYTF
TRBJ2-5,NA,TRBV28,TRBD2,TGTGCCAGCAGTTTAGGCGGGAGCCAAGAGACCCAGTACTTC,CASSLGGSQETQYF
TRBJ2-7,once,TRBV5-1,NA,TGCGCCAGCAGCTTTTTTAGCGGAAGCTCCTACGAGCAGTACTTC,CASSFFSGSSYEQYF
TRBJ2-3,once,TRBV9,TRBD2,TGTGCCAGCAGCGTAGCGTCTAGCGGGAGGGGAACTAGCACAGATACGCAGTATTTT,CASSVASSGRGTSTDTQYF
TRBJ1-1,NA,TRBV7-9,NA,TGTGCCAGCAGCATAGACAGGCTGAACACTGAAGCTTTCTTT,CASSIDRLNTEAFF
TRBJ2-1,NA,TRBV4-1,NA,TGCGCCAGCAGCCTGGAACAGCCTTTTGAGCAGTTCTTC,CASSLEQPFEQFF
TRBJ1-4,NA,TRBV18,NA,TGTGCCAGCTCACCAAGTTCAGGGTTCCGTGAAAAACTGTTTTTT,CASSPSSGFREKLFF
TRBJ1-5,NA,TRBV6-1,NA,TGTGCCAGCAGTCTTGGGCAGGCTCAGCCCCAGCATTTT,CASSLGQAQPQHF
TRBJ2-3,NA,TRBV2,TRBD1,TGTGCCAGCAGTACCTGGACAGGGGGCGTAGATACGCAGTATTTT,CASSTWTGGVDTQYF
TRBJ2-1,NA,TRBV30,NA,TGTGCCTGGAGTTGGAGGAGCAGAAACAATGAGCAGTTCTTC,CAWSWRSRNNEQFF
TRBJ1-1,NA,TRBV27,NA,TGTGCCAGCAGTTTATCCCCTACGTTAGAAGCTTTCTTT,CASSLSPTLEAFF
TRBJ1-1,NA,TRBV30,NA,TGTGCCTGGAGTCGAGGAGCGAACACTGAAGCTTTCTTT,CAWSRGANTEAFF
TRBJ2-7,few,TRBV19,NA,TGTGCCAGTAGTAGCCCCCAGGGTGCGGTCTACGAGCAGTACTTC,CASSSPQGAVYEQYF
TRBJ1-2,NA,TRBV7-8,NA,TGTGCCAGCAGCTTATCACCGGAGTCCTATGGCTACACCTTC,CASSLSPESYGYTF
TRBJ2-7,NA,TRBV29-1,TRBD1,TGCAGCGTTTGGACAGGAACCTACGAGCAGTACTTC,CSVWTGTYEQYF
TRBJ1-6,NA,TRBV14,NA,TGTGCCAGCAGCCGAAAGACTAGACTCAATTCACCCCTCCACTTT,CASSRKTRLNSPLHF